This TCR beta chain stems from a study of breast tumors, draining lymph nodes, adjacent tissues (TCRdb year 2016). Context from the whole study: In breast cancer patients, the study compared the TCR beta repertoires of tumor, adjacent nontumor tissue and axillary lymph nodes. In human breast cancer, the study set out to assess how tumor, surrounding tissue and draining lymph node repertoires relate to one another and whether T cells might be exchanged between them.

Sequencing instrument: Illumina HiSeq 2000. TCR beta chain libraries were generated by multiplex PCR amplification. The amplified TCR beta chain products were analyzed by high-throughput sequencing. The public sequencing data were trimmed at Q25 with fastp and processed into clonotypes with MiXCR by TCRdb, which kept only in-frame beta chains. Here each entry gathers all rows of one CDR3 protein and keeps the most common genes and DNA. The sample records 150,000 to 250,000 distinct CDR3 sequences, 31% of which are singletons. The top ten constitute approximately 4.5% of the sample. As for this clonotype: The antigen this receptor binds is unknown. Base qualities were left out, and no much larger clone turns up one base away.

Trimming at the junction amounts to 7 bases on V and 5 bases on J, and the germline ends lie 17 bases apart. Including the terminal cysteine and phenylalanine, the CDR3 comprises 13 residues. Just CDR3 DNA is preserved here, 39 bases in frame from base 1. CDR1 is given as DFQATT and CDR2 as SNEGSKA, both from the germline V gene (reference sequence). The axillary draining lymph nodes of breast cancer patients were the source of the lymph node samples. General findings and caveats noted by the study authors: The conclusion that tumor T cells originate in lymph nodes was presented as consistent with a hypothesis rather than as directly demonstrated. The data were considered consistent with the idea that most tumor T cells come from the lymph node and then expand in tumor tissue. Tumor T-cell repertoires showed less diversity than lymph node repertoires and more diversity than nontumor tissue repertoires, and tumor T-cell repertoires showed preferential V and J gene usage. In luminal-like breast cancer, tumor and nontumor tissue repertoires resembled each other significantly more than in basal-like breast cancer.

This chain joins TRBV20-1 to TRBJ1-1; the D gene cannot be named for sure. What was sequenced was axillary lymph node tissue. The source is a female donor with breast cancer. Some clones in this sample may be carry-over from other donors' samples. CDR3 region: CSVYPREGTEAFF. The DNA reads as follows: TGCAGTGTTTATCCGAGGGAGGGAACTGAAGCTTTCTTT.